This T cell receptor (beta chain) was identified in a study of cytomegalovirus exposure and HLA in healthy donors (dated by TCRdb to 2016 to 2017). Turning to the overall study: According to an earlier analysis of 550 to 750 of the donors, about 170 million T cells yielded 117 million unique TCR beta sequences and about 300 Gb of sequence data. An early release that covered approximately 600 HLA-typed donors contained approximately 300 gigabases of sequencing data and 75 million to 100 million unique TCR sequences. Of the roughly 430 genotyped donors, around 81% fell in the genetic ancestry cluster associated with self-reported Caucasian donors. The aim of the study was to test whether cataloging public T cell receptors could identify signatures of past pathogen exposure. The T cell repertoires of some 670 subjects were profiled by immunosequencing and related to cytomegalovirus serostatus. Besides the first cohort of 500 to 700 subjects, a separate validation cohort made up of 120 different subjects was used. To predict cytomegalovirus infection status, the study brought together high-throughput TCR immunosequencing, statistical association of individual TCRs with disease status, and machine learning. A later analysis re-examined previously published TCR beta repertoires from more than 650 donors and added high-resolution HLA genotyping to investigate patterns of TCR occurrence. Rather than drawing on any new phenotypic data, the later analysis identified candidate immune exposures from TCR beta sequences and the way those sequences occurred across donors. An earlier analysis of some 500 of the donors applied high-throughput TCR beta sequencing to assess whether each TCR beta V gene segment acted as functional or pseudogenic. Donor age, sex, ethnicity and CMV serostatus were compiled together with the repertoire data. A later genetic analysis took genome-wide SNP genotypes for about 65% of the roughly 670 donors and used that subset as a discovery cohort. Every repertoire in the discovery cohort had been generated on one and the same sequencing platform. HLA typing covered class I and class II loci at four-digit resolution. Typing coverage varied by locus: roughly 629-640 donors for A, B, C, DRB1 and DQB1; roughly 500 for DQA1; 606 for DPA1; approximately 450 for DPB1. Five DR-DQ haplotypes were treated as single units for association and clustering because of strong linkage in the cohort. Among roughly 400 genotyped donors of the cohort, an average of roughly 230,000 unique TCR beta nucleotide sequences was sequenced per donor, of which about 20% were non-productive. Study-level results and caveats: Across donors, most TCR sequences were observed very rarely, whereas some public TCRs were present in many individuals. According to the authors, the approach could potentially be generalized to other disease states and immunological phenotypes. In a later analysis, HLA-associated TCR beta chains showed more clonal expansion and lower generation probabilities than non-associated chains that were equally common. Several of the top co-occurrence clusters appeared to be linked to parvovirus B19, influenza, CMV and Epstein-Barr virus, according to a later analysis. The cohort was sequenced for TCR beta chains only, and without alpha or paired-chain data the features that could be detected were limited. Presence/absence analyses assumed roughly uniform sequencing depth across donors, an assumption that may not hold. A further reported finding was that TCR beta sequences accurately predicted the HLA-A and HLA-B alleles for most subjects in the first cohort. A group of highly shared sequence variants was considered likely to be a technical artifact of the sequencing pipeline. V-gene and J-gene trimming of TCR beta chains was associated with a missense DCLRE1C variant in a later genetic analysis, and the association was replicated in an independent cohort. A later analysis found that TCR association rates varied across HLA loci, with DRB1 alleles showing the most associated TCRs and HLA-C alleles the fewest. Seventeen rarely observed V segments, including chromosome 9 orphons, were excluded from the earlier analysis of some 590 of the donors because counts were too low. The classifier was reported to diagnose cytomegalovirus status with high specificity and sensitivity in both the original and validation cohorts. Because HLA typing was unavailable for some donors at each locus, only the typed subset was used in association tests. Correlated functional status among segregating V segments might reflect linkage disequilibrium, but an unknown experimental factor could not be ruled out. When HLA alleles, especially DR and DQ, strongly co-occurred, attributing TCR associations to individual alleles was difficult. Compared with the roughly 600-donor mean, donors in an Asian-associated ancestry cluster had fewer N-insertions in productive TCRs, according to a later genetic analysis. In a later analysis, most CMV-associated TCR beta chains were found to appear HLA-restricted, with HLA associations seemingly driven largely by CMV exposure. Specific HLA alleles were associated with 15,000 to 20,000 TCR beta sequences at a false discovery rate of 0.05 in a later analysis. In vitro tests confirmed that a few of the cytomegalovirus-associated TCR beta chains recognize cytomegalovirus antigens. An earlier analysis of 587 of the donors showed that most TCR beta V segments appeared in productive rearrangements either about 87% or about 30% of the time, which broadly matched IMGT annotations. Immune exposure information for the cohort was limited to CMV serostatus. The study gave a list of around 170 TCR beta chains associated with cytomegalovirus. Some IMGT-functional V segments, including TRBV6-2 and TRBV6-3, could not be told apart with the 87-base-pair reads, so those segments were excluded.

The cohort consisted of 650 to 850 healthy bone marrow donors. At the time of sampling, all cohort members were nominally healthy, though unrecorded immune exposures were likely present. The donor was CMV seropositive and was included in the group of some 290 seropositive cohort members. A peripheral blood sample was provided by each donor, and peripheral blood mononuclear cells were used for TCR beta sequencing. Genomic DNA was extracted from the blood cell samples with the Qiagen DNeasy Blood Extraction Kit. Trimming removed 2 bases from V and 5 bases from J; the gene matches leave 10 bases unexplained. The CDR3 sequence holds 17 residues, the cysteine and phenylalanine included. Solely the CDR3 DNA is kept, with 51 bases framed from the first base. According to the germline V gene (reference sequence), CDR1 reads SEHNR and CDR2 reads FQNEAQ. Notes on this clone: The clone's antigen remains unknown. There are no base qualities to consult, and no much larger clone falls within one base.

Library method: the immunoSEQ multiplex PCR assay. The multiplex PCR relied on a mix of 60 forward primers for TCR Vbeta segments and 13 reverse primers for TCR Jbeta segments. The CDR3 region of rearranged TCR beta genes was amplified from genomic DNA with a multiplex PCR assay. The amplified TCR beta libraries were sequenced on the Illumina HiSeq System as 87-base-pair reads. The authors' analysis ran thus. A later analysis counted about 80 million unique TCR beta chains across the 650 to 700 repertoires, and 10 million to 12 million of these chains were shared by at least two donors. Raw reads were error-corrected and collapsed into unique sequences with a nearest-neighbor algorithm that merged closely related sequences to remove PCR and sequencing errors. To assign V, D and J gene segments, CDR3 sequences were aligned to IMGT reference sequences. For a sequence to be retained, a match of at least six nucleotides was required to both a V gene segment and a J gene segment. Rearrangements were called productive when the CDR3 lacked stop codons and stayed in frame with V and J; all others were non-productive. CDR3 was defined according to IMGT convention as the region running from the second conserved V-encoded cysteine to the conserved J-encoded phenylalanine. In an earlier analysis of roughly 580 of the donors, sequences lacking an unambiguous match to a single V gene segment were excluded. In an earlier analysis of approximately 590 of the donors, a V segment was called functional when productive rearrangements were above 56.7%, and segregating when the standard deviation between donors exceeded 5%. A statistical classification framework was built to diagnose cytomegalovirus status from the catalog of TCR beta chain sequences. In a later analysis, TCR nucleotide sequences were compared against IMGT/GENE-DB human TR gene sequences so that V and J genes could be assigned. The TCRdist pipeline was used in a later analysis to assign CDR3 sequences and most-parsimonious VDJ recombination scenarios. In a later analysis, each TCR beta chain was defined by its CDR3 amino acid sequence together with its V-gene family, and reads lacking a unique V-gene family were excluded. As a way to deal with suspected cross-contamination and a sequencing artifact, a later analysis dropped roughly 600 nucleotide sequences that were highly shared and had low generation probability. In a later analysis, a clonal expansion index was calculated for each public chain from normalized within-repertoire ranks of inferred template counts. A later analysis computed generation probabilities with a VDJ recombination model fitted to out-of-frame rearrangements, and checked the results against IGoR. Hypergeometric tests were used in a later analysis to score TCR-TCR, TCR-HLA and TCR-CMV co-occurrence, with a repertoire-size bias correction applied to the TCR pairs. A later analysis estimated false discovery rates by permuting HLA or CMV assignments 20 times. In a later analysis, co-occurring TCRs were grouped with DBSCAN, and TCRdist sequence similarity was added when clustering was performed within HLA-allele-positive subsets. Repertoires with fewer than 30,000 or more than 120,000 public chains were left out of co-occurrence clustering, as were a few repertoires with anomalous nucleotide sharing. The table comes from immuneACCESS by way of TCRdb, which keeps in-frame sequences with V and J called. Part of the clones is missing from these tables; in studies checked, under half for an unresolved V gene and the rest for unknown reasons. V and J calls and clone size follow that table, whereas D and trimming were derived from the DNA. This sample has 110,000 or so clones in its table, and more than 70% of those were observed once. The ten most abundant clones make up 15% to 20% of the sample.

The sequence derives from a man aged 45-60 years in good health and CMV-seropositive. Recombination joined TRBV7-9 with TRBJ1-1, with 11 middle bases fitting TRBD1. Sequencing was carried out using PBMCs. CDR3 sequence: CASSLRGQGVSRTEAFF. In nucleotide form, the sequence is TGTGCCAGCAGCTTAAGGGGACAGGGGGTTTCTAGGACTGAAGCTTTCTTT.